One and the same sample provided the 13 T cell receptor beta chains below, sequenced in a study of response to subunit inactivated influenza vaccine. Each CDR3 protein gets one entry after TCRdb re-called the RT-PCR reads with MiXCR. In the table there are 530,000 or so distinct CDR3 sequences, 25% of which are singletons. This specimen consisted of CD4+ T cells sorted from PBMCs, obtained approximately 5 days after vaccination. These receptors came from a man between 50 and 59 years old who received an inactivated influenza vaccine.

This clonotype came up a few times. The J gene is TRBJ2-7, the V gene TRBV7-2; no firm D call. Germline CDR1 and CDR2: SGHTA and FQGNSA. V lost 4 bases, J lost 3 bases, and 7 bases lay in between. The CDR3 sequence is 12 residues long. The CDR3 coding sequence is TGTGCCAGCAGCTCACAAAACTACGAGCAGTACTTC. Protein sequence: CASSSQNYEQYF.

This clonotype was seen more than once but under ten times. V and J are TRBV6-1 and TRBJ2-1, with 7 bases that match TRBD2. J gave up 4 bases and V 6 bases, and 9 bases lay outside the gene matches. CDR3 length equals 15 residues. Per germline, CDR1 MNHNS and CDR2 SASEGT. For the CDR3, the DNA is TGTGCCAGCAGCCCGAGGAGCGGGGTTTACAATGAGCAGTTCTTC. This translates into CASSPRSGVYNEQFF.

This clonotype was recorded a few times. The DNA for the CDR3 is TGCAGTGCTAGACGGGCTAGCGGTTCCACGGGGGGCACAGATACGCAGTATTTT. The encoded protein is CSARRASGSTGGTDTQYF. The genes are TRBV20-1 and TRBJ2-3; 7 nucleotides align to TRBD2. Per germline, CDR1 DFQATT and CDR2 SNEGSKA (reference sequence). The CDR3 contains 18 residues. Trimming took 2 bases from V and 1 from J; bases not matched to a gene: 15.

The chain links TRBV7-3 to TRBJ2-3; weak D call: TRBD2 (5 bases). The CDR3 totals 15 residues. The germline gives CDR1 SGHTA, CDR2 FQGTGA. Trimming took 6 bases from V and 0 from J, leaving 13 bases between them. CDR3 sequence reads: CASSRRGDSTDTQYF. CDR3 DNA sequence: TGTGCCAGCAGTCGTCGGGGTGATAGCACAGATACGCAGTATTTT.

This clonotype occurred a few times. The chain has TRBV20-1 and TRBJ2-7; tentative D call: TRBD1 (5 bases). This CDR3 has 14 amino acids. V was clipped by 5 bases and J by 2 bases, with 16 bases between them. Germline V gives CDR1 DFQATT, CDR2 SNEGSKA (reference sequence). CDR3 loop: CSAHPAGIPYEQYF. The CDR3 DNA is TGCAGTGCTCATCCGGCAGGGATACCCTACGAGCAGTACTTC.

This clonotype appeared a few times. This chain links TRBV12-3 or TRBV12-4 with TRBJ1-2; D uncertain. V was trimmed by 3 bases and J by 6 bases, leaving 5 bases between them. The CDR3 runs to 11 residues. The CDR3 DNA is TGTGCCAGCAGTTTTGGGGATGGCTACACCTTC. Translated: CASSFGDGYTF.

This chain links TRBV7-2 with TRBJ2-5; D remains ambiguous. The germline V and J ends were trimmed by 5 bases and 10 bases, with 11 bases remaining between them. The CDR3 covers 11 residues. Germline CDR1 and CDR2: SGHTA and FQGNSA. The CDR3 bases are TGTGCCAGCAGCCTTAGAAGGAGCCAGTACTTC. Protein: CASSLRRSQYF. The full variable domain, its missing parts supplied by reference TRBV7-2 and TRBJ2-5, is GAGVSQSPSNKVTEKGKDVELRCDPISGHTALYWYRQSLGQGLEFLIYFQGNSAPDKSGLPSDRFSAERTGGSVSTLTIQRTQQEDSAVYLCASSLRRSQYFGPGTRLLVL.

This sequence joins TRBV5-1 and TRBJ2-7; 8 bases align to TRBD2. The CDR3 is 16 residues long. From germline, CDR1 is SGHRS and CDR2 YFSETQ. The V and J ends lost 4 bases and 2 bases, in that order; junction bases with no gene match: 11. The CDR3 spells CASSRGASGPTYEQYF. CDR3 bases: TGCGCCAGCAGCCGGGGGGCTAGCGGGCCCACCTACGAGCAGTACTTC.

This clonotype occurred a few times. The J gene is TRBJ2-5, the V gene TRBV20-1, with D unresolved. CDR1 is DFQATT and CDR2 is SNEGSKA in the germline V gene (reference sequence). V was cut by 5 bases and J by 3 bases, with 10 bases left in between. This CDR3 has 12 amino acids. CDR3 bases: TGCAGTGCTGTTGACGCGGAAGAGACCCAGTACTTC. Residues: CSAVDAEETQYF.

V gene TRBV30 combines with J gene TRBJ2-3; 10 bases fit TRBD2. Trimming removed 0 bases from V and 6 bases from J; junction bases left unmatched: 6. The germline V gene has CDR1 GTSNPN and CDR2 SVGIG (reference sequence). CDR3 length equals 15 residues. CDR3 loop: CAWSVALAGADTQYF. CDR3 in DNA: TGTGCCTGGAGTGTAGCCCTAGCGGGGGCGGATACGCAGTATTTT.

A word on this clonotype: The junction departs from germline at one end; a sequencing error may be responsible. This chain uses TRBV5-1 with TRBJ1-6, with 11 bases aligning to TRBD1. The germline CDR1 and CDR2 sequences are SGHRS and YFSETQ. The CDR3 totals 15 residues. Here the CDR3 reads CASSRGTGGNSPLHF. The DNA of the CDR3 is TGCGCCAGCAGCCGGGGGACAGGGGGAAATTCTCCCCTCCACTTT.

There are many counts of this clonotype. The chain has TRBV10-3 and TRBJ1-6; TRBD1 is a possible D gene (5 bases). The CDR3 extends over 15 amino acids. V was shortened by 4 bases and J by 7 bases, with 14 bases between the two germline ends. Germline values: CDR1 ENHRY, CDR2 SYGVKD. The CDR3 DNA follows: TGTGCCATCAGTGGCCAGGGCGTGAGGAATTCACCCCTCCACTTT. Its protein is CAISGQGVRNSPLHF.

V usage is TRBV5-1 and J usage is TRBJ2-1; D gene ambiguous. V dropped 4 bases and J dropped 5 bases, with 10 bases sitting between them. This CDR3 contains 13 residues. Germline CDR1 reads SGHRS; CDR2 reads YFSETQ. The CDR3 here is CASSQQTNNEQFF. As DNA, the CDR3 is TGCGCCAGCAGCCAACAGACAAACAATGAGCAGTTCTTC.